Here is one T cell receptor (beta chain) with its context. Its antigen remains unidentified. Base qualities are missing; no much larger clone stands one base away. The sample belongs to a study of blood T cell repertoires in COVID-19 (dated by TCRdb to the early 2020s). Looking at the study overall: Samples covering the acute and convalescent phases of COVID-19 were provided by collaborators in the United States, Italy and Spain. The material from the prospective study consisted of cDNA or gDNA derived from T cells, B-cell-depleted T cells, or PBMCs. The dataset comprised deeply sampled blood TCRbeta repertoires from subjects exposed to, actively infected with, or recovered from COVID-19. A freely available public database, intended as a resource for researchers studying the immune response to SARS-CoV-2, is where the repertoires were released. Samples came from the ongoing ImmuneRACE study (first 160 participants) plus 1,254 subjects from 6 global collaborators. A de-identified subject ID, COVID-19 status, age in years and sex were almost always included in the sample metadata. HLA class I and class II types, where available, came from metadata supplied by the sample provider rather than from assay-based typing.

What the work shows at the level of the full study, not this receptor alone: The amount of clinical and demographic metadata varied by source and participant and was provided uncurated.

TCRbeta CDR3 regions were amplified from genomic DNA by means of the immunoSEQ Assay, a bias-controlled multiplex PCR. The authors processed their data as follows. Nucleated cell counts per sample were estimated from amplification of reference gene primers within the assay. To quantify the absolute abundance of each unique TCRbeta CDR3 rearrangement, sequence reads were collapsed and filtered. For each sample, productive Simpson clonality was calculated by taking the square root of Simpson's diversity index across productive rearrangements. TCRdb took over this immuneACCESS table, retaining in-frame rearrangements with V and J assigned. Such tables are incomplete; in checked studies, under half of the missing clones stem from an unresolved V gene, and the remainder is unexplained. That table gives V, J and clone size, and the DNA gave D and trimming. A total of about 260,000 clones appear in this sample, less than 95% of them only once. The ten top clones hold 2.5% to 3% of the sample.

Participants in the prospective study were aged 18 to 89 years, lived in about two dozen United States geographic areas, and enrolled through a virtual design. Cohort assignment in the prospective study relied on participant-reported clinical history from a screening survey and a study questionnaire. A participant counted as exposed if, within 2 weeks of entering the study, that participant had been in contact with someone who had a PCR-confirmed or clinician-diagnosed COVID-19 case. Mobile phlebotomists in the prospective study collected whole blood, serum and a nasopharyngeal or oropharyngeal swab from every participant. Prospective study participants could optionally give additional blood draws and questionnaires over an approximately 2-month period. Before DNA extraction, prospective study blood samples were shipped either frozen or at room temperature. This TCR derives from a middle-aged man who had been exposed to COVID-19. The material sequenced was PBMCs or T cells enriched from blood (not recorded which).

The nucleotide sequence reads as follows: TGCGCCAGCAGGTCTCGGACAGCGCCCGTTTACAATGAGCAGTTCTTC. This codes for CASRSRTAPVYNEQFF. Recombination joined TRBV5-1 with TRBJ2-1, with TRBD1 tentatively as D gene (6 bases match). CDR1 and CDR2 are read off the germline V gene as SGHRS and YFSETQ. V and J are truncated by 5 bases and 4 bases respectively, leaving an intervening sequence of 19 bases. The CDR3, from cysteine to phenylalanine, totals 16 residues. The read is trimmed to its CDR3 DNA, 48 bases read in frame from base 1.